A selection of T cell receptor beta chains follows, all from one sample in a study of CD8 T cells in Susac syndrome. TCRdb reprocessed the immunoSEQ multiplex PCR reads via MiXCR and lists one record per CDR3 protein. Altogether approximately 190,000 distinct CDR3 sequences are present, roughly 94% being singletons, with the ten largest covering around 0.15%. What was sequenced was CD8+ T cells from PBMCs. These receptor sequences come from a human donor with Susac syndrome. Each CDR3 is given with its conserved first and last residue. A D gene is named only where the DNA matches it firmly. Where a row states a size, it is once, few, many or the class of an expanded clone; other rows omit it.

cdr3_aa cdr3_nt v_call clone_size j_call d_call
CASSLGGRNEKLFF TGTGCCAGCAGCTTAGGCGGACGGAATGAAAAACTGTTTTTT TRBV7-9 - TRBJ1-4 -
CASSTQLAGAYERYF TGTGCCAGCAGCACCCAACTAGCGGGAGCCTACGAGCGGTACTTC TRBV11-2 - TRBJ2-7 TRBD2
CASSQDQDSGNTIYF TGCGCCAGCAGCCAAGACCAGGACTCTGGAAACACCATATATTTT TRBV4-1 - TRBJ1-3 -
CASRPLLPPGPEGNEQFF TGTGCCAGCAGGCCGCTCCTGCCCCCAGGACCAGAGGGCAATGAGCAGTTCTTC TRBV28 - TRBJ2-1 -
CASSLALEGASYEQYF TGCGCCAGCAGCTTGGCCTTGGAGGGGGCATCCTACGAGCAGTACTTC TRBV5-1 - TRBJ2-7 -
CSARDWGDSYNEQFF TGCAGTGCTAGAGATTGGGGGGACTCGTACAATGAGCAGTTCTTC TRBV20-1 once TRBJ2-1 -
CASSYDRIYGYTF TGTGCCAGCAGTTACGACAGAATCTATGGCTACACCTTC TRBV6-5 - TRBJ1-2 -
CASSLGQGSNEQFF TGTGCCAGCAGTTTGGGACAGGGGTCGAATGAGCAGTTCTTC TRBV28 few TRBJ2-1 TRBD1
CSARDLGGLYTEAFF TGCAGTGCTAGAGATCTTGGGGGGCTATACACTGAAGCTTTCTTT TRBV20-1 - TRBJ1-1 -
CASSAQGGPNTGELFF TGTGCCAGCAGCGCACAGGGGGGCCCGAACACCGGGGAGCTGTTTTTT TRBV9 once TRBJ2-2 TRBD1
CASSDRVRETQYF TGTGCCAGCTCGGACAGGGTTCGGGAGACCCAGTACTTC TRBV14 - TRBJ2-5 TRBD1
CASSQELPTARATEAFF TGTGCCAGCAGCCAAGAACTCCCCACGGCCCGTGCGACTGAAGCTTTCTTT TRBV3-1 - TRBJ1-1 -
CASSSTITEAFF TGTGCCAGCAGCTCCACGATCACTGAAGCTTTCTTT TRBV5-4 - TRBJ1-1 -
CASSEGMSGANVLTF TGTGCCAGCAGTGAAGGAATGTCGGGGGCCAACGTCCTGACTTTC TRBV2 - TRBJ2-6 -
CASSPAGVGYTF TGTGCCAGCAGTCCAGCGGGAGTCGGCTACACCTTC TRBV6-5 - TRBJ1-2 -
CASSLGSGRQETQYF TGTGCCAGCAGCTTGGGTAGCGGGCGGCAAGAGACCCAGTACTTC TRBV5-4 - TRBJ2-5 TRBD2
CASSPAAFRAFF TGTGCCAGCAGTCCGGCAGCTTTTAGAGCTTTCTTT TRBV12-3/TRBV12-4 - TRBJ1-1 -
CASSYKGLAIKETQYF TGTGCCAGCAGTTACAAAGGACTAGCGATTAAAGAGACTCAGTACTTC TRBV6-5 - TRBJ2-5 TRBD2
CASPEPGNTEAFF TGTGCCAGTCCTGAGCCGGGGAACACTGAAGCTTTCTTT TRBV21-1 - TRBJ1-1 -
CASSQELLPELAKNIQYF TGTGCCAGCAGCCAAGAGCTCCTGCCGGAACTAGCCAAAAACATTCAGTACTTC TRBV4-2 - TRBJ2-4 -
CSAREQYTGLQETQYF TGCAGTGCTAGGGAACAATATACAGGGCTCCAAGAGACCCAGTACTTC TRBV20-1 - TRBJ2-5 -
CSARSGGPDTQYF TGCAGTGCTAGAAGCGGGGGTCCAGATACGCAGTATTTT TRBV20-1 - TRBJ2-3 TRBD2
CASSEAVGDTIYF TGTGCCAGCAGTGAAGCGGTCGGGGACACCATATATTTT TRBV2 - TRBJ1-3 -
CASSQGPDNEKLFF TGTGCCAGCAGCCAGGGACCCGATAATGAAAAACTGTTTTTT TRBV7-9 - TRBJ1-4 -
CASSYSNSGTYEQYF TGTGCCAGCAGTTACTCGAATTCGGGAACCTACGAGCAGTACTTC TRBV6-6 - TRBJ2-7 -
CASSQGTSVGNEQFF TGTGCCAGCAGCCAAGGGACTAGCGTGGGCAATGAGCAGTTCTTC TRBV4-2 - TRBJ2-1 TRBD2
CASSQLTSGRASDTQYF TGCGCCAGCAGCCAACTCACTAGCGGGAGGGCCTCAGATACGCAGTATTTT TRBV4-1 - TRBJ2-3 TRBD2
CAWSVRGYEQYF TGTGCCTGGAGTGTACGAGGGTACGAGCAGTACTTC TRBV30 - TRBJ2-7 -
CASSSGFQETQYF TGTGCCAGCAGCTCCGGGTTTCAAGAGACCCAGTACTTC TRBV7-3 - TRBJ2-5 -
CATSRADRGALTDTQYF TGTGCCACCAGCAGAGCGGACAGGGGAGCTCTCACAGATACGCAGTATTTT TRBV15 - TRBJ2-3 TRBD1
CASSLLAGPAKNIQYF TGTGCCAGCAGTTTACTTGCGGGGCCGGCCAAAAACATTCAGTACTTC TRBV27 once TRBJ2-4 -
CSVDLAGTGELFF TGCAGCGTTGATCTAGCGGGCACCGGGGAGCTGTTTTTT TRBV29-1 - TRBJ2-2 TRBD2
CSPLVLAATNEKLFF TGCAGTCCACTCGTTCTCGCTGCAACTAATGAAAAACTGTTTTTT TRBV20-1 - TRBJ1-4 -
CASSGDSSGSSDTQYF TGTGCCAGCAGCGGCGACTCTAGCGGGAGTAGCGATACGCAGTATTTT TRBV7-9 - TRBJ2-3 TRBD2
CASSESRSGANVLTF TGTGCCAGCAGTGAAAGCCGCTCTGGGGCCAACGTCCTGACTTTC TRBV6-1 - TRBJ2-6 -
CSVELTLGRETQYF TGCAGCGTTGAACTGACACTCGGAAGGGAGACCCAGTACTTC TRBV29-1 - TRBJ2-5 -
CASATWAVNTEAFF TGTGCTAGTGCCACGTGGGCGGTGAACACTGAAGCTTTCTTT TRBV12-5 - TRBJ1-1 -
CASSQAMASTDTQYF TGTGCCAGCAGCCAAGCGATGGCTAGCACAGATACGCAGTATTTT TRBV4-2 - TRBJ2-3 -
CASSLEGSPYEQYF TGCGCCAGCAGCTTGGAGGGGTCACCCTACGAGCAGTACTTC TRBV5-1 once TRBJ2-7 -
CASSQAGTGMVGRNNEQFF TGTGCCAGCAGCCAAGCCGGGACAGGGATGGTGGGGAGAAACAATGAGCAGTTCTTC TRBV14 - TRBJ2-1 TRBD1
CASSQDGQGARDTQYF TGCGCCAGCAGCCAAGATGGACAGGGGGCAAGAGATACGCAGTATTTT TRBV4-1 once TRBJ2-3 TRBD1